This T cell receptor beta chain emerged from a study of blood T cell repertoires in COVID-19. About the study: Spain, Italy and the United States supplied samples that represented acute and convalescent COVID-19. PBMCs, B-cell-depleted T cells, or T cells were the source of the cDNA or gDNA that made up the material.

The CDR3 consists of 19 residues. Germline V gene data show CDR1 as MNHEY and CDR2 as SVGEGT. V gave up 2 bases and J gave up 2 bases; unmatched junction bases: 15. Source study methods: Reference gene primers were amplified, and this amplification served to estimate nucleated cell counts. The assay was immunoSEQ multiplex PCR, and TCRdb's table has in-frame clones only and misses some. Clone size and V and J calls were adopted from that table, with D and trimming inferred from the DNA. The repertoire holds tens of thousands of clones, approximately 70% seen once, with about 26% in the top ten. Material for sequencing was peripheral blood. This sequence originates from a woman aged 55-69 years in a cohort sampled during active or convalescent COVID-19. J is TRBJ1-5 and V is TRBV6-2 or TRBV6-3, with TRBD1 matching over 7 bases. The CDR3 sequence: CASSYNRQGPPSGNQPQHF. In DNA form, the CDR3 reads TGTGCCAGCAGTTACAATCGACAGGGACCCCCCTCGGGCAATCAGCCCCAGCATTTT.